These 4 T cell receptor beta chains share one sample of origin, sequenced in a study of human T cells and chemical hapten exposure. TCRdb analysed the RACE reads with MiXCR anew, one entry per CDR3 protein. The sample shows about 82,000 distinct CDR3 sequences, approximately 6.6% of them seen only once. Time point noted: patch test 2, 6 weeks after DPC sensitization. As for treatment: therapeutic diphenylcyclopropenone sensitization with weekly scalp DPC. The sample in question was whole blood, obtained in connection with sensitization to the hapten diphenylcyclopropenone (DPC). All receptors derive from a woman in her thirties with alopecia areata. Some clones in this sample may be carry-over from other donors' samples.

The genes are TRBV20-1 and TRBJ2-7; 7 bases line up with TRBD2. V lost 1 base, J lost 2 bases, and 8 bases stayed unmatched. Looked up from germline, CDR1 is DFQATT and CDR2 is SNEGSKA (reference sequence). This CDR3 has 15 residues. The CDR3 sequence: CSARGSAGTAYEQYF. The CDR3 bases are TGCAGTGCTAGAGGGTCAGCGGGGACTGCCTACGAGCAGTACTTC.

The chain employs TRBV7-9 and TRBJ1-2; 9 bases align to TRBD1. Germline lookup yields CDR1 SEHNR and CDR2 FQNEAQ (reference sequence). This CDR3 has 13 residues. V lost 8 bases, J lost 5 bases, and 6 bases stayed unmatched. The chain's CDR3 is CASPIGTGYGYTF. CDR3 nucleotides: TGTGCCAGCCCAATCGGGACAGGGTATGGCTACACCTTC.

The table lists this clonotype with many counts. The chain carries TRBV7-8 and TRBJ2-1; D is unclear. The germline gives CDR1 SGHVS, CDR2 FQNEAQ. The germline V and J ends were trimmed by 3 bases and 9 bases, with 18 bases remaining between them. The CDR3 contains 15 residues. This CDR3 reads CASSLATAVRSEQFF. In nucleotides, the CDR3 is TGTGCCAGCAGCTTGGCTACAGCCGTTAGGTCTGAGCAGTTCTTC.

This clonotype has ten or more counts. The V gene is TRBV27, the J gene TRBJ1-1; D remains unclear. The V gene lost 5 bases and the J gene lost 1 base, with 8 bases spanning the gap. Germline CDR1 and CDR2: MNHEY and SMNVEV (reference sequence). CDR3 length: 13 amino acids. The CDR3 is CASSVLQNTEAFF. In nucleotides, the CDR3 is TGTGCCAGCAGTGTTCTACAGAACACTGAAGCTTTCTTT.